This T cell receptor beta chain was observed in a study of blood T cell repertoires in COVID-19. The germline V gene has CDR1 MNHEY and CDR2 SVGAGI. The CDR3 sequence is 13 residues long. Trimming removed 8 bases from V and 8 bases from J, with 18 bases in between. Per the authors' pipeline: Amplification of reference gene primers provided the estimated nucleated cell counts. Sequencing used immunoSEQ multiplex PCR; TCRdb keeps in-frame clones, though not all of them. D and trimming were read from the DNA, whereas the V and J calls and clone size are those reported in that table. The sample includes under 350,000 clones, around 86% of them seen just once.

The sequence was obtained from a woman under 30 who had recovered from COVID-19. Sequenced material: PBMCs or T cells enriched from blood (not recorded which). V gene TRBV6-5 combines with J gene TRBJ1-2; D gene unclear. CDR3 region: CASSSTREGGYTF. DNA for the CDR3: TGTGCCAGCTCTTCGACCCGGGAGGGCGGCTACACCTTC.